This T cell receptor beta chain was obtained from a study of T cell repertoires in cytomegalovirus infection. Study-wide context: In the study, CMV epitopes included recently identified HLA-C-restricted and well-studied HLA-B-restricted ones. In public TCR beta signatures, there were indications of both CMV infection and matching HLA type.

TCRdb re-called the reads with MiXCR, one entry per CDR3 protein. The sample shows roughly 570,000 distinct CDR3 sequences, almost 40% of them seen only once. This clonotype has ten or more counts. No antigen is known for it. This CDR3 contains 12 residues. With 6 bases removed from V and 4 bases from J, the gap between germline ends came to 9 bases. Germline CDR1 is SGHTA and CDR2 is FQGNSA. General study points: There were HLA-C-restricted CMV-specific TCR beta clonotypes dominating the ex vivo response. Cumulated frequencies of public TCR beta families served to identify carriers of CMV plus the relevant HLA.

The rearrangement uses TRBV7-2 and TRBJ1-1, with D uncertain. The source of this sequence is a human donor in good health (CMV status not recorded). Some clones in this sample may be carry-over from other donors' samples. The material was cultured PBMCs, obtained from culture after CMV antigen stimulation. The CDR3 protein is CASRRAGTEAFF. CDR3 DNA: TGTGCCAGCAGGAGGGCGGGCACTGAAGCTTTCTTT.